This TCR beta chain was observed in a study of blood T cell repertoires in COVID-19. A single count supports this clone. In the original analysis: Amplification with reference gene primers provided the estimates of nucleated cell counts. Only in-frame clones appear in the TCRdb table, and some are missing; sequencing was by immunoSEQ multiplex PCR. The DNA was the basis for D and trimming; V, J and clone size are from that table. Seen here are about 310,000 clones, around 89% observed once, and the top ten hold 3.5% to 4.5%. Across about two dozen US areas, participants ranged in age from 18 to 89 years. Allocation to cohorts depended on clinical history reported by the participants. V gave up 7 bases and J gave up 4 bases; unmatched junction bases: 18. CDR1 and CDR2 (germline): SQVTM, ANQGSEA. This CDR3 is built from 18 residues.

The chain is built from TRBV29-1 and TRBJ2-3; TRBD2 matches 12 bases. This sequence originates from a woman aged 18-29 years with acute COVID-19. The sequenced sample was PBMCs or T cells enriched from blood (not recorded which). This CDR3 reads CSASGTAKTSGSPDTQYF. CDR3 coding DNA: TGCAGCGCCTCCGGGACAGCTAAGACTAGCGGGAGTCCAGATACGCAGTATTTT.